The clone carrying this T cell receptor beta chain was recorded only once. The antigen is not known. This sample is part of a study of graft-versus-host responses after intestinal transplantation. Study as a whole: Tacrolimus and steroids were given for two to four years to all recipients after anti-thymocyte globulin induction.

Sequencing used immunoSEQ multiplex PCR; TCRdb keeps in-frame clones, though not all of them. The table lists more than 65,000 clones, just under 95% of them singletons. Study-wide results and limits: Recipient-marrow GvH clones were detected, some having first appeared in ileum or blood. Early post-transplant HvG declines were associated with peak circulating GvH clone levels.

The sequenced sample was unstimulated CD8+ T cells sorted from spleen or lymph node cells, obtained before transplant. The clonotype originates from a human donor who was the organ donor for an intestinal transplant.

CDR3 residues: CASSSRGTYNEQFF. CDR3 coding DNA: TGTGCCAGCAGCTCGCGGGGTACGTACAATGAGCAGTTCTTC. The chain uses TRBV13 and TRBJ2-1; tentative D call: TRBD2 (6 bases). There are 14 residues in the CDR3. V lost 4 bases and J 4 bases, leaving 11 bases between the germline ends. Germline CDR1 is PRHDT and CDR2 is FYEKMQ (reference sequence).